The 28 T cell receptor beta chains reported below all come from one sample, sequenced in a study of blood T cell repertoires in COVID-19. Only in-frame clones appear in the TCRdb table, and some are missing; sequencing was by immunoSEQ multiplex PCR. The sample holds under 150,000 clones; approximately 87% are singletons and the top ten take 3.5% to 5%. The sample comprised PBMCs or T cells enriched from blood (not recorded which). These receptors were collected from a man aged 50 to 60 in a cohort exposed to, infected with or recovered from COVID-19 (not recorded which).

V gene TRBV5-6 combines with J gene TRBJ2-1; 10 bases are a match to TRBD1. CDR1 is SGHDT and CDR2 is YYEEEE in the germline V gene. The V gene end was trimmed by 0 bases and the J gene end by 7 bases; junction bases not matched to a gene: 4. The CDR3 spans 15 residues. The CDR3, as DNA: TGTGCCAGCAGCTTGGGACAGGGGGCTTTTAATGAGCAGTTCTTC. The encoded protein is CASSLGQGAFNEQFF.

This chain uses TRBV18 with TRBJ2-7; 11 positions agree with TRBD1. This CDR3 has 15 amino acids. Germline values: CDR1 KGHSH, CDR2 LQKENI. V lost 2 bases, J lost 4 bases, and 4 bases stayed unmatched. Here the CDR3 reads CASSPGTGGAYEQYF. CDR3 bases: TGTGCCAGCTCACCAGGGACAGGGGGTGCTTACGAGCAGTACTTC.

The chain uses TRBV28 and TRBJ1-1; tentatively, D is TRBD1 (5 bases). V shed 5 bases and J shed 2 bases, with 9 bases lying between them. CDR1 is MDHEN, CDR2 SYDVKM, per germline. CDR3 size: 13 residues. The CDR3: CASSHTGNTEAFF. CDR3 DNA: TGTGCCAGCAGTCATACAGGCAACACTGAAGCTTTCTTT.

J is TRBJ2-7 and V is TRBV27; 7 bases map to TRBD1. Germline V gene lookup returns CDR1 MNHEY and CDR2 SMNVEV (reference sequence). V was pared by 8 bases and J by 3 bases, with 7 bases of the junction left unmatched. CDR3 size: 13 residues. The DNA for the CDR3 is TGTGCCAGCGGTCAGACAGGGCGCTACGAGCAGTACTTC. This codes for CASGQTGRYEQYF.

The rearrangement joins TRBV11-2 to TRBJ1-2, with 10 bases aligning to TRBD1. The germline gives CDR1 SGHAT, CDR2 FQNNGV. With V trimmed by 3 bases and J by 6 bases, 7 bases remained unmatched. CDR3 length: 15 amino acids. The CDR3 reads CASSFYDRGQDGYTF. The CDR3 DNA reads TGTGCCAGCAGCTTCTATGACAGGGGGCAGGATGGCTACACCTTC.

The chain joins TRBV3-1 (or the pseudogene TRBV3-2) to TRBJ1-3; 7 bases line up with TRBD1. V shed 6 bases and J 1 base; nucleotides not matched to a gene: 3. The CDR3 covers 14 residues. Germline assignment: CDR1 LGHDT and CDR2 YNNKEL (reference sequence). This CDR3 reads CASRIQGSGNTIYF. The DNA for the CDR3 is TGTGCCAGCAGAATACAGGGGTCTGGAAACACCATATATTTT.

The genes are TRBV7-9 and TRBJ2-3, with D tentatively TRBD1 (6 bases). The CDR3 covers 12 residues. Deletions cut 5 bases from V and 6 bases from J, with 9 bases between. CDR1 and CDR2 from the germline V gene are SEHNR and FQNEAQ (reference sequence). The CDR3 sequence is CASSADRDTQYF. DNA for the CDR3: TGTGCCAGCAGCGCAGACAGGGATACGCAGTATTTT.

The chain joins TRBV5-1 to TRBJ2-3; TRBD2 agrees at 11 bases. V lost 2 bases to trimming and J lost 5 bases; unmatched junction nucleotides: 4. The CDR3 totals 15 residues. Germline V lookup: CDR1 SGHRS, CDR2 YFSETQ. The CDR3: CASSLALAGVDTQYF. The CDR3 bases are TGCGCCAGCAGCTTAGCACTAGCGGGGGTAGATACGCAGTATTTT.

This clone has just a few counts. J is TRBJ1-5 and V is TRBV7-2; D is unclear. Germline V gives CDR1 SGHTA, CDR2 FQGNSA. The germline V and J ends were trimmed by 5 bases and 5 bases, with 13 bases remaining between them. The CDR3 length is 14 residues. The CDR3 protein is CASSPGGNYQPQHF. CDR3 in DNA: TGTGCCAGCAGCCCGGGAGGGAATTATCAGCCCCAGCATTTT.

V and J are TRBV18 and TRBJ2-5; TRBD2 matches 9 bases. Per germline, CDR1 KGHSH and CDR2 LQKENI. The length of the CDR3 is 14 residues. Unmatched junction bases numbered 0, after V lost 3 bases and J lost 1 base. The CDR3 sequence is CASSPTSGQETQYF. CDR3 coding DNA: TGTGCCAGCTCACCGACTAGCGGCCAAGAGACCCAGTACTTC.

The chain combines TRBV2 with TRBJ2-7, with D uncertain. The CDR3 loop spans 11 amino acids. Trimming cost V 7 bases and J 4 bases, with 8 bases left between them. CDR1 and CDR2 from the germline V gene are SNHLY and FYNNEI. The CDR3 reads CASIAGYEQYF. For the CDR3, the DNA is TGTGCCAGCATCGCCGGGTACGAGCAGTACTTC. The variable domain in full, completed from reference TRBV2 and TRBJ2-7, reads EPEVTQTPSHQVTQMGQEVILRCVPISNHLYFYWYRQILGQKVEFLVSFYNNEISEKSEIFDDQFSVERPDGSNFTLKIRSTKLEDSAMYFCASIAGYEQYFGPGTRLTVT.

The gene calls are TRBV5-1 and TRBJ2-7; 9 bases fit TRBD1. The CDR3 has 15 amino acids. The V and J ends lost 3 bases and 2 bases, in that order; junction bases with no gene match: 6. The germline V gene has CDR1 SGHRS and CDR2 YFSETQ. CDR3: CASSWGQGTTYEQYF. In DNA form, the CDR3 reads TGCGCCAGCAGCTGGGGACAGGGAACTACCTACGAGCAGTACTTC.

The chain combines TRBV5-5 with TRBJ1-5; a weak D match, TRBD1 (5 bases). V lost 0 bases, J lost 1 base, and 11 bases lay in between. Germline V gene lookup returns CDR1 SGHKS and CDR2 YYEKEE (reference sequence). The CDR3 loop spans 16 amino acids. CDR3: CASSLAEGLSNQPQHF. DNA for the CDR3: TGTGCCAGCAGCTTGGCGGAGGGGCTCAGCAATCAGCCCCAGCATTTT.

This chain connects TRBV7-9 to TRBJ2-7; D unclear. This CDR3 contains 14 residues. The germline V gene has CDR1 SEHNR and CDR2 FQNEAQ (reference sequence). Trimming removed 1 base from V and 3 bases from J, with 10 bases in between. The CDR3 here is CASSLGGLYYEQYF. CDR3 nucleotide sequence: TGTGCCAGCAGCTTAGGTGGTCTATACTACGAGCAGTACTTC.

This clone was counted only a few times. The chain joins TRBV19 to TRBJ1-2; 9 bases map to TRBD1. This CDR3 contains 17 residues. The trim removed 5 bases at V and 0 bases at J, leaving 10 bases unmatched. Germline CDR1 LNHDA, CDR2 SQIVND (reference sequence). In DNA form, the CDR3 reads TGTGCCAGTAGTCCACTTCCCGGGACAGGGTCTAACTATGGCTACACCTTC. Amino acid sequence: CASSPLPGTGSNYGYTF.

This clone was counted a few times. CDR3 protein: CASSRDPARGEQFF. The CDR3 DNA sequence: TGCGCCAGCTCCCGGGATCCCGCCCGGGGTGAGCAGTTCTTC. The chain is built from TRBV10-2 and TRBJ2-1; the D gene is possibly TRBD2 (5 bases). Deletions cut 8 bases from V and 9 bases from J, with 20 bases between. Germline CDR1 and CDR2: WSHSY and SAAADI. There are 14 residues in the CDR3.

CDR3 DNA sequence: TGTGCCAGCAGCTTAGGGCTAGCTGGAGGCACAGATACGCAGTATTTT. Encoded protein: CASSLGLAGGTDTQYF. V gene TRBV11-2 combines with J gene TRBJ2-3; D possibly corresponds to TRBD2 (5 bases). Trimming took off 1 base at V and 1 base at J, with 12 bases between the two ends. Germline loops: CDR1 SGHAT, CDR2 FQNNGV. The CDR3 covers 16 residues.

The chain joins TRBV10-1 to TRBJ1-1; TRBD1 aligns across 7 bases. V shed 5 bases, J shed 1 base, and the junction held 1 base outside the gene matches. CDR3 length equals 13 residues. Germline loops: CDR1 WNHNN, CDR2 SYGVQD (reference sequence). The CDR3 sequence is CASSRTGNTEAFF. In DNA form, the CDR3 reads TGCGCCAGCAGTCGGACAGGGAACACTGAAGCTTTCTTT.

This chain connects TRBV2 to TRBJ1-1, with D perhaps matching TRBD1 (5 bases). Trimming removed 3 bases from V and 10 bases from J, with 15 bases in between. This CDR3 spans 13 amino acids. CDR1 is SNHLY, CDR2 FYNNEI, per germline. The CDR3 region is CASSEGTGVGAFF. The CDR3 coding sequence is TGTGCCAGCAGTGAGGGGACTGGGGTCGGAGCTTTCTTT.

The chain couples TRBV7-8 to TRBJ1-3; D uncertain. Germline assignment: CDR1 SGHVS and CDR2 FQNEAQ. Trimming stripped 2 bases from V and 0 bases from J, with 11 bases between. The CDR3 extends over 16 amino acids. CDR3 sequence reads: CASSLRSRGSGNTIYF. DNA of the CDR3: TGTGCCAGCAGCTTAAGGTCCCGGGGCTCTGGAAACACCATATATTTT.

This clone came up a few times. The chain combines TRBV27 with TRBJ1-1; 7 nucleotides agree with TRBD1. This CDR3 contains 13 residues. From germline, CDR1 is MNHEY and CDR2 SMNVEV (reference sequence). The J segment lost 8 bases and the V segment lost 3 bases, leaving 6 bases of the junction unmatched. The CDR3 DNA is TGTGCCAGCAGTTTTGGGACAGCCAGAGAAGCTTTCTTT. Its translation is CASSFGTAREAFF.

The rearrangement joins TRBV27 to TRBJ1-3; D perhaps matches TRBD1 (6 bases). The CDR3 extends over 17 amino acids. V lost 6 bases, J lost 3 bases, and 21 bases lay in between. Germline CDR1 and CDR2: MNHEY and SMNVEV (reference sequence). DNA of the CDR3: TGTGCCAGCAGGGCCTTTGCAGATGGGGGCGGTGGAAACACCATATATTTT. The encoded protein is CASRAFADGGGGNTIYF.

The chain joins TRBV28 to TRBJ1-1; tentatively, D is TRBD1 (6 bases). CDR3 length: 15 amino acids. V lost 6 bases, J lost 1 base, and 15 bases lay in between. Germline V gene sequence: CDR1 MDHEN, CDR2 SYDVKM. The CDR3: CASSLWLQGNTEAFF. In nucleotides, the CDR3 is TGTGCCAGCAGCTTGTGGTTACAGGGGAACACTGAAGCTTTCTTT.

V is TRBV18 and J is TRBJ2-1; 8 bases line up with TRBD1. The V gene's germline CDR1 is KGHSH and CDR2 LQKENI. V lost 1 base to trimming and J lost 10 bases; unmatched junction nucleotides: 3. CDR3 length: 13 amino acids. The CDR3 nucleotides are TGTGCCAGCTCACCACGCGCAGGGGGCGAGCAGTTCTTC. This codes for CASSPRAGGEQFF.

This clone came up once. As DNA, the CDR3 is TGCGCCAGCCGGGGGACGGCGACCTACGAGCAGTACTTC. Its protein product is CASRGTATYEQYF. The chain couples TRBV5-1 to TRBJ2-7; D is perhaps TRBD2 (6 bases). The CDR3 totals 13 residues. The V gene's germline CDR1 is SGHRS and CDR2 YFSETQ. V was cut by 7 bases and J by 2 bases, with 13 bases left in between.

J is TRBJ2-5 and V is TRBV28, with TRBD1 matching over 9 bases. The length of the CDR3 is 15 residues. V lost 6 bases and J lost 5; bases outside the gene matches: 10. Germline V CDR1 and CDR2: MDHEN, SYDVKM. The CDR3 sequence: CASSRLRDRAETQYF. The CDR3 DNA reads TGTGCCAGCAGCCGTCTCCGGGACAGGGCCGAGACCCAGTACTTC.

The chain links TRBV29-1 to TRBJ2-7, with 10 positions matching TRBD1. The CDR3 spans 14 residues. In germline, CDR1 is SQVTM, CDR2 ANQGSEA. J was trimmed by 3 bases and V by 1 base; bases with no gene match: 3. In nucleotides, the CDR3 is TGCAGCGTTGAAGGAGGGGACAGGGGCTACGAGCAGTACTTC. Encoded protein: CSVEGGDRGYEQYF.

CDR3 residues: CASSQGFRGQDTQYF. Here the CDR3 DNA reads TGTGCCAGCAGCCAAGGGTTCAGGGGGCAAGATACGCAGTATTTT. The chain has TRBV14 and TRBJ2-3, with 8 bases matching TRBD1. Germline CDR1 SGHDN, CDR2 FVKESK. Trimming cost V 1 base and J 5 bases; bases outside gene matches: 5. This CDR3 has 15 amino acids. Looking up the rest from reference TRBV14 and TRBJ2-3 gives the full variable domain: EAGVTQFPSHSVIEKGQTVTLRCDPISGHDNLYWYRRVMGKEIKFLLHFVKESKQDESGMPNNRFLAERTGGTYSTLKVQPAELEDSGVYFCASSQGFRGQDTQYFGPGTRLTVL.